This TCR beta chain stems from a study of T cell responses to AZD1222 COVID-19 vaccine. Study results and limitations: Samples come after the peak T cell response, not at day 14. An increase in Spike-specific TCR breadth and depth was observed after two AZD1222 doses. Only a handful of people who got AZD1222 tested seropositive at baseline.

Clones were sequenced by immunoSEQ multiplex PCR, and TCRdb holds only the in-frame ones, with some missing. The sample contains about 140,000 clones, more than 90% of which appear only once. As for this clone: Its antigen is not identified.

CDR1 MRHNA and CDR2 SNTAGT come from the germline V gene. Deletions cut 7 bases from V and 5 bases from J, with 15 bases between. The CDR3 is 14 amino acids. The sequence was obtained from an adult in good health. J is TRBJ1-5 and V is TRBV6-4; possibly TRBD1 for D (6 bases). The sequencing here drew on peripheral blood, taken on day 0 of AZD1222 vaccination. The CDR3 sequence is CASNTRDTDQPQHF. Written as DNA, the CDR3 is TGTGCCAGCAACACCCGGGACACCGATCAGCCCCAGCATTTT.